This T cell receptor beta chain came from a study of OX40 agonist ivuxolimab in advanced cancers. The CDR3 contains 14 residues. Germline CDR1 is MNHEY and CDR2 is SMNVEV (reference sequence). Trimming left V 3 bases short and J 6 bases short, with 14 bases between. Sequencing used immunoSEQ multiplex PCR; TCRdb keeps in-frame clones, though not all of them. Of 5,800 or so clones in the sample, around 90% were seen once. This TCR came from an adult with an advanced solid tumor such as melanoma, head and neck, liver or kidney cancer. J is TRBJ1-1 and V is TRBV27; possibly TRBD1 for D (6 bases). Sequencing was performed on CD4+ or CD8+ T cells sorted from blood, taken in a trial of the OX40 agonist ivuxolimab. The CDR3 nucleotides read TGTGCCAGCAGTTTCGGGACACCCGAGTCTGAAGCTTTCTTT. The encoded protein is CASSFGTPESEAFF.